One sample yielded the 20 T cell receptor beta chains listed below, sequenced in a study of post-analysis software for immune sequencing data (dated by TCRdb to between 2014 and 2017). Here is what the overall study found, with its caveats: Roughly 5 TRBV segments, including TRBV5-6, TRBV5-1 and TRBV20-1, were significantly more frequent in patients than controls.

No antigens are known for them. Library construction relied on PCR. The sequencer was an Illumina HiSeq 2500. To reduce PCR and sequencing biases, unique molecular identifiers were incorporated into the TCR beta cDNA libraries. TCRdb reanalyzed the raw reads on its own, using fastp at Q25 for trimming and MiXCR for clone calling, and kept in-frame beta chains. All rows with the same CDR3 protein become a single entry with the most common DNA and genes. The sample table contains hundreds of thousands of distinct CDR3 sequences; only one count was recorded for around 53% of them. The top ten clonotypes cover approximately 4.4% of the sample. Sequenced material: blood. Receptors were obtained from a girl between 10 and 17 years old with multiple sclerosis.

V gene TRBV14 combines with J gene TRBJ2-1; the D gene is possibly TRBD2 (7 bases). Looked up from germline, CDR1 is SGHDN and CDR2 is FVKESK. The CDR3 totals 16 residues. The ends were cut back, 6 bases at V and 3 bases at J, with 18 bases in the middle. The CDR3 nucleotides are TGTGCCAGCAGTTGGGGGGGCTTGTCGATCTACAATGAGCAGTTCTTC. The encoded protein is CASSWGGLSIYNEQFF.

The chain carries TRBV25-1 and TRBJ2-7; the match to TRBD2 covers 8 bases. Per germline, CDR1 MGHDK and CDR2 SYGVNS. After removal of 4 bases from V and 4 bases from J, the junction contained 9 bases not matched to a gene. CDR3 length: 15 residues. CDR3 sequence (DNA): TGTGCCAGCAGTGGAGCCGGGACTAGGTGGTACGAGCAGTACTTC. It encodes CASSGAGTRWYEQYF.

The chain links TRBV29-1 to TRBJ1-2; D possibly corresponds to TRBD1 (6 bases). The CDR3 spans 15 residues. Germline V lookup: CDR1 SQVTM, CDR2 ANQGSEA. Trimming removed 0 bases from V and 0 bases from J, with 11 bases in between. CDR3 amino acids: CSVEDSAGANYGYTF. As DNA, the CDR3 is TGCAGCGTTGAAGATTCTGCAGGGGCTAACTATGGCTACACCTTC.

The rearrangement joins TRBV29-1 to TRBJ2-3; unclear D gene. The CDR3 has 13 residues. With 4 bases removed from V and 0 bases from J, the gap between germline ends came to 8 bases. Germline V gene data show CDR1 as SQVTM and CDR2 as ANQGSEA. Here the CDR3 DNA reads TGCAGCGTTGCAGACCGTAGCACAGATACGCAGTATTTT. This sequence encodes CSVADRSTDTQYF.

This clonotype was seen more than once but under ten times. The chain links TRBV7-3 to TRBJ2-6, with D unclear. V was trimmed by 0 bases and J by 2 bases, leaving 2 bases between them. In germline, CDR1 is SGHTA, CDR2 FQGTGA. There are 14 residues in the CDR3. DNA of the CDR3: TGTGCCAGCAGCTTAACTACTGGGGCCAACGTCCTGACTTTC. It specifies CASSLTTGANVLTF.

The chain employs TRBV6-4 and TRBJ2-4, with D perhaps matching TRBD1 or TRBD2 (7 bases each). Germline V gene data show CDR1 as MRHNA and CDR2 as SNTAGT. V lost 3 bases to trimming and J lost 13 bases, with 19 bases between them. CDR3 length: 14 amino acids. CDR3 protein: CASSEQGGGNEQYF. CDR3 nucleotide sequence: TGTGCCAGCAGTGAGCAGGGGGGGGGAAATGAGCAGTACTTC.

The V call is TRBV12-3 or TRBV12-4, the J call TRBJ2-1; 10 nucleotides line up with TRBD2. This CDR3 is built from 14 residues. V shed 4 bases and J 5 bases; nucleotides not matched to a gene: 2. The CDR3 coding sequence is TGTGCCAGCAGTTCTAGCGGGAGTAACAATGAGCAGTTCTTC. Protein sequence: CASSSSGSNNEQFF.

The chain is built from TRBV12-3 or TRBV12-4 and TRBJ1-5; 8 bases match TRBD1. V lost 5 bases and J lost 12; bases outside the gene matches: 12. The CDR3 runs to 14 residues. CDR3 region: CASSLGQGDFLQHF. CDR3 in DNA: TGTGCCAGCAGTCTCGGACAGGGAGATTTCCTCCAGCATTTT.

This clonotype is a singleton in its sample. The chain couples TRBV4-1 to TRBJ2-1; 8 nucleotides align to TRBD2. Germline V gene data show CDR1 as MGHRA and CDR2 as YSYEKL. V was pared by 0 bases and J by 2 bases, with 3 bases of the junction left unmatched. The CDR3 consists of 16 residues. This chain's CDR3 is CASSQEGAGAYNEQFF. The DNA of the CDR3 is TGCGCCAGCAGCCAAGAGGGAGCGGGAGCCTACAATGAGCAGTTCTTC.

This chain links TRBV29-1 with TRBJ2-5, with D maybe TRBD1 (5 bases). Trimming took off 1 base at V and 4 bases at J, with 7 bases between the two ends. This CDR3 comprises 12 residues. CDR1 and CDR2 (germline): SQVTM, ANQGSEA. The CDR3, as DNA: TGCAGCGTTGAAGCCCAGGGAGAGACCCAGTACTTC. Protein: CSVEAQGETQYF.

The sample holds one count of this clonotype. The chain links TRBV3-1 to TRBJ2-7; 9 nucleotides match TRBD2. Germline lookup yields CDR1 LGHDT and CDR2 YNNKEL (reference sequence). The V gene end was trimmed by 3 bases and the J gene end by 6 bases; junction bases not matched to a gene: 3. The CDR3 loop spans 13 amino acids. This CDR3 is CASSQRGGVEQYF. The CDR3 DNA follows: TGTGCCAGCAGCCAGCGGGGGGGTGTCGAGCAGTACTTC.

This clonotype has only a few counts. The chain has TRBV11-2 and TRBJ1-2, with 10 bases matching TRBD1. The CDR3 runs 17 residues. Looked up from germline, CDR1 is SGHAT and CDR2 is FQNNGV. V lost 5 bases to trimming and J lost 5 bases; unmatched junction nucleotides: 14. For the CDR3, the DNA is TGTGCCAGCAGCAACCGGGACAGGGGCTTTAGGGGGTATGGCTACACCTTC. The encoded protein is CASSNRDRGFRGYGYTF.

The gene calls are TRBV4-2 and TRBJ2-7; 11 bases map to TRBD2. Trimming at V came to 0 bases and at J to 6 bases, leaving 10 bases not matched to a gene. This CDR3 comprises 17 residues. Germline CDR1 and CDR2: LGHNA and YNFKEQ. The CDR3 spells CASSQDTVAGGGFEQYF. The CDR3 DNA reads TGTGCCAGCAGCCAAGACACGGTAGCGGGAGGGGGTTTCGAGCAGTACTTC.

This clonotype was observed a few times. This rearrangement joins TRBV30 to TRBJ1-2; 8 nucleotides align to TRBD1. Trimming removed 2 bases from V and 7 bases from J; junction bases left unmatched: 6. The CDR3 is 13 amino acids. The germline gives CDR1 GTSNPN, CDR2 SVGIG (reference sequence). The CDR3 DNA is TGTGCCTGGAGTCCCGGACAGGGAGTTGGCTACACCTTC. Translated: CAWSPGQGVGYTF. The whole variable domain, filled in from reference TRBV30 and TRBJ1-2, reads SQTIHQWPATLVQPVGSPLSLECTVEGTSNPNLYWYRQAAGRGLQLLFYSVGIGQISSEVPQNLSASRPQDRQFILSSKKLLLSDSGFYLCAWSPGQGVGYTFGSGTRLTVV.

The chain links TRBV5-1 to TRBJ1-1; 7 positions match TRBD1. V gave up 2 bases and J gave up 1 base; unmatched junction bases: 11. The CDR3 loop spans 17 amino acids. Germline V gene lookup returns CDR1 SGHRS and CDR2 YFSETQ. The CDR3, as DNA: TGCGCCAGCAGCTTTACAGGGGAGGGGATATGGAACACTGAAGCTTTCTTT. This sequence encodes CASSFTGEGIWNTEAFF.

This chain joins TRBV7-9 and TRBJ2-6, with a possible D match to TRBD1 (5 bases). V was pared by 3 bases and J by 5 bases, with 8 bases between. This CDR3 has 14 amino acids. Germline assignment: CDR1 SEHNR and CDR2 FQNEAQ (reference sequence). The CDR3 protein is CASSFPDRANVLTF. The CDR3 DNA reads TGTGCCAGCAGCTTCCCGGACAGGGCCAACGTCCTGACTTTC. The entire variable domain, with the rest obtained from reference TRBV7-9 and TRBJ2-6, is as follows: DTGVSQNPRHKITKRGQNVTFRCDPISEHNRLYWYRQTLGQGPEFLTYFQNEAQLEKSRLLSDRFSAERPKGSFSTLEIQRTEQGDSAMYLCASSFPDRANVLTFGAGSRLTVL.

The chain is built from TRBV4-2 and TRBJ2-1; 9 nucleotides agree with TRBD2. Germline CDR1 and CDR2: LGHNA and YNFKEQ. The CDR3 is 16 amino acids. V trimming: 0 bases; J trimming: 9 bases; junction bases outside the gene matches: 9. In nucleotides, the CDR3 is TGTGCCAGCAGCCAAGACTGGGCGGGAGGGCCGAGTGAGCAGTTCTTC. It encodes CASSQDWAGGPSEQFF.

This chain links TRBV25-1 with TRBJ1-1; no reliable D call. Deletions cut 1 base from V and 4 bases from J, with 10 bases between. The CDR3 runs 14 residues. CDR1 and CDR2 from the germline V gene are MGHDK and SYGVNS. The CDR3 DNA reads as TGTGCCAGCAGTGAATGGGCCCAGGTCACTGAAGCTTTCTTT. Its translation: CASSEWAQVTEAFF.

V and J are TRBV12-5 and TRBJ2-7, with D tentatively TRBD1 (6 bases). CDR1 is LGHNT, CDR2 FRNRAP, per germline. The CDR3 totals 12 residues. V was clipped by 5 bases and J by 7 bases, with 12 bases between them. CDR3 in DNA: TGTGCTAGTGGTCAGGGGTGCAATGAGCAGTACTTC. Protein: CASGQGCNEQYF.

The V gene is TRBV20-1, the J gene TRBJ2-1; 7 nucleotides line up with TRBD1. CDR3 length equals 14 residues. V gave up 6 bases and J gave up 0 bases; unmatched junction bases: 5. Germline lookup yields CDR1 DFQATT and CDR2 SNEGSKA (reference sequence). CDR3 sequence (DNA): TGCAGTGCAAACAGGGGCGTCTCCTACAATGAGCAGTTCTTC. This gives the protein CSANRGVSYNEQFF.